The clone carrying this T cell receptor (beta chain) was detected a few times. The antigen remains unidentified. This entry belongs to a study of response to subunit inactivated influenza vaccine. TCRdb used MiXCR to reprocess the RT-PCR reads, holding one entry per CDR3 protein. The data hold 500,000 or so distinct CDR3 sequences, with approximately 11% observed a single time. Broader study findings: Every seasonal influenza vaccination brings in few new T cells, the authors suggested.

The CDR3 contains 14 residues. Looked up from germline, CDR1 is SNHLY and CDR2 is FYNNEI. V lost 6 bases, J lost 10 bases, and 7 bases stayed unmatched. This chain connects TRBV2 to TRBJ1-6; 9 bases align to TRBD1. The TCR originated in a man aged 50-59 years who received an inactivated influenza vaccine. The material was PBMCs from blood, obtained 40 to 50 days after vaccination. The CDR3 bases are TGTGCCAGCAGCCGGGACAGGGCTCGGTCACCCCTCCACTTT. Encoded protein: CASSRDRARSPLHF.